This section outlines one TCR beta chain sequence together with its context. Antigen unknown. The record originates from a study of T cell repertoires in cytomegalovirus infection. Looking at the study overall: The study used recently identified HLA-C-restricted and well-studied HLA-B-restricted CMV epitopes.

TCRdb redid the calling of the reads with MiXCR, one entry per CDR3 protein. The data hold about half a million distinct CDR3 sequences, with approximately 42% observed a single time. Whole-study results and caveats: Dominant in the ex vivo response were TCR beta clonotypes restricted by HLA-C and specific for CMV.

The CDR3 spans 16 residues. V lost 1 base to trimming and J lost 0 bases, with 10 bases between them. Germline assignment: CDR1 SGHVS and CDR2 FNYEAQ. The chain links TRBV7-6 to TRBJ1-5, with D uncertain. This specimen was cultured PBMCs, taken from culture after CMV antigen stimulation. This sequence originates from a human donor in good health (CMV status not recorded). Some clones in this sample may be carry-over from other donors' samples. CDR3 in amino acids: CASSLVGENSNQPQHF. In DNA, the CDR3 is TGTGCCAGCAGCTTAGTTGGAGAAAATAGCAATCAGCCCCAGCATTTT. The full variable domain, with the rest looked up from reference TRBV7-6 and TRBJ1-5, is GAGVSQSPRYKVTKRGQDVALRCDPISGHVSLYWYRQALGQGPEFLTYFNYEAQQDKSGLPNDRFSAERPEGSISTLTIQRTEQRDSAMYRCASSLVGENSNQPQHFGDGTRLSIL.